This T cell receptor (beta chain) was profiled in a study of blood T cells in healthy people across ages. This clonotype was detected only a few times. A second PCR of 7 to 11 cycles used a sample-barcoded 5' primer and a J-beta primer mix. One entry per CDR3 protein results from TCRdb running MiXCR on the 5' RACE reads. The data show some 1.5 million distinct CDR3 sequences, with over 25% seen just once and roughly 8% held by the top ten. The CDR3 runs to 17 residues. Germline assignment: CDR1 DFQATT and CDR2 SNEGSKA (reference sequence). V lost 0 bases and J 0 bases, leaving 17 bases between the germline ends.

The chain combines TRBV20-1 with TRBJ2-5, with a tentative D call TRBD2 (6 bases). This sequence was found in a woman in her twenties or thirties in good health. Sequenced input: blood. The CDR3 reads CSAREGGRSLHQETQYF. Here the CDR3 DNA reads TGCAGTGCTAGAGAGGGAGGCAGGAGCTTACACCAAGAGACCCAGTACTTC.